This T cell receptor (beta chain) was sequenced during a study of control samples from healthy donors and cancer patients. Data came from immunoSEQ multiplex PCR; TCRdb stores just in-frame clones and leaves some out. The sample holds 350,000 to 450,000 clones, 80% to 95% seen once. The CDR3 consists of 16 residues. V was trimmed by 2 bases and J by 1 base, leaving 12 bases between them. Germline V lookup: CDR1 GTSNPN, CDR2 SVGIG (reference sequence). V usage is TRBV30 and J usage is TRBJ1-6; maybe TRBD1 (5 bases). Material: PBMCs. The clonotype was recovered from a man aged 35 to 55 with head and neck cancer. CDR3 loop: CAWSSGGRSYNSPLHF. CDR3 coding DNA: TGTGCCTGGAGTAGCGGGGGAAGGTCCTATAATTCACCCCTCCACTTT.